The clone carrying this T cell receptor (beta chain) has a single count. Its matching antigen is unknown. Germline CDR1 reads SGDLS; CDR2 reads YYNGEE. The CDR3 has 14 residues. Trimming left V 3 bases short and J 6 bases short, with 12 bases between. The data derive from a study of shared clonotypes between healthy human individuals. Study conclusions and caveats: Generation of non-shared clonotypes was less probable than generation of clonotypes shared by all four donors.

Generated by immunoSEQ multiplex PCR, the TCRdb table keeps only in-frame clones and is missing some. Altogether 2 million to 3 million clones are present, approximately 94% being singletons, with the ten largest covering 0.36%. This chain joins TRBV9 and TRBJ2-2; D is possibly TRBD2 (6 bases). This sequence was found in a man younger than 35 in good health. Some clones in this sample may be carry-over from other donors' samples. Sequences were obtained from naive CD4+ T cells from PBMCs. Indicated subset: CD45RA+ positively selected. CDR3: CASSARLVAGELFF. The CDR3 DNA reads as TGTGCCAGCAGCGCGAGACTAGTCGCCGGGGAGCTGTTTTTT.